This entry features one T cell receptor (beta chain) sequence. The CDR3 runs 15 residues. V gave up 4 bases and J gave up 5 bases, with 17 bases separating them. Looked up from germline, CDR1 is SGHDN and CDR2 is FVKESK. Original processing notes: Estimates of nucleated cell counts were drawn from the amplification of reference gene primers. Generated by immunoSEQ multiplex PCR, the TCRdb table keeps only in-frame clones and is missing some. V and J calls and clone size are those listed in that table; D and trimming were worked out from the DNA. Found here are roughly 160,000 clones, around 83% of them singletons; the top ten hold roughly 7%. This sample was taken from a study of blood T cell repertoires in COVID-19. Study background: There were acute and convalescent COVID-19 samples, and they came from the United States, Italy and Spain.

The source material was peripheral blood. The chain recombines TRBV14 with TRBJ2-5; D is perhaps TRBD2 (5 bases). This sequence originates from a man in his forties or fifties with active or convalescent COVID-19. CDR3 region: CASSRLGSNSETQYF. DNA for the CDR3: TGTGCCAGCAGCCGTCTGGGGAGCAATTCCGAGACCCAGTACTTC.